This TCR beta chain came from a study of blood T cell repertoires in COVID-19. Study-level background: Samples representing acute and convalescent COVID-19 were sourced from the United States, Italy and Spain.

This clone was picked up one time. The repertoire was sequenced with immunoSEQ multiplex PCR; TCRdb's copy has only in-frame clones and lacks some. The top ten hold more than 15% of the sample, which has more than 45,000 clones, about 89% seen once. Sequenced material: peripheral blood. This receptor was identified in a man aged 60 to 69 with active or convalescent COVID-19.

CDR3 nucleotides: TGTGCCAGCAGCCGTTCTCGAGAGGACGAGCAGTACTTC. Its protein is CASSRSREDEQYF. The chain joins TRBV4-2 to TRBJ2-7; D not resolved. The V gene's germline CDR1 is LGHNA and CDR2 YNFKEQ. Trimming cost V 4 bases and J 5 bases, with 12 bases left between them. The CDR3 runs 13 residues.